This TCR beta chain was recovered during a study of T cells in localized non-small cell lung cancer. Produced via immunoSEQ multiplex PCR; TCRdb's table is partial and in-frame only. The repertoire holds 45,000 to 60,000 clones, with roughly four fifths as singletons. The study, taken as a whole, reports: Heterogeneity remains possible, as sequencing covered one tumor region only. Of the tissues analyzed, uninvolved adjacent lung showed maximal T cell clonality, greater than tumor. Out of the top 100 tumor clones, a median about 57 were seen in adjacent lung. A denser population of T cells in blood accompanied longer overall survival.

About this clone: What it binds is unknown.

This specimen was peripheral blood, taken before any cancer treatment. This TCR was recovered from an older female donor with stage II squamous cell lung carcinoma.

CDR3 residues: CASSLTGVEGYTF. CDR3 nucleotide sequence: TGCGCCAGCAGCTTGACGGGAGTGGAGGGCTACACCTTC. The rearrangement links TRBV5-1 to TRBJ1-2; unclear D gene. From germline, CDR1 is SGHRS and CDR2 YFSETQ. The CDR3 loop spans 13 amino acids. V lost 1 base and J lost 8, with 12 bases in between. The full variable domain, completed using reference TRBV5-1 and TRBJ1-2, is KAGVTQTPRYLIKTRGQQVTLSCSPISGHRSVSWYQQTPGQGLQFLFEYFSETQRNKGNFPGRFSGRQFSNSRSEMNVSTLELGDSALYLCASSLTGVEGYTFGSGTRLTVV.